This T cell receptor beta chain is from a study of Tregs in tolerant kidney transplant recipients. The study, taken as a whole, reports: The small number of patients limits these findings pending further validation.

This clone showed up just once. Its specificity is unknown. Unstimulated Tregs (CD4+CD25+CD127-) and CD4+CD25- non-Tregs were sorted from PBMCs. The CDR3 extends over 14 amino acids. Germline V gives CDR1 MDHEN, CDR2 SYDVKM. Unmatched junction bases numbered 5, after V lost 3 bases and J lost 5 bases. The table came from immunoSEQ multiplex PCR; TCRdb's copy has only in-frame clones and leaves some out. Seen here are about 240,000 clones, around 82% observed once, and the top ten hold around 0.68%. Sequenced input: CD4+ T cells from blood. This TCR was recovered from a human donor in good health. This chain connects TRBV28 to TRBJ2-5, with 8 positions matching TRBD1. The CDR3 is CASSFSRGRETQYF. The CDR3 coding sequence is TGTGCCAGCAGTTTCTCCAGGGGGCGGGAGACCCAGTACTTC.